Sequencing of this T cell receptor (beta chain) was carried out in a study of T cells in Graves' hyperthyroidism and ophthalmopathy (dated by TCRdb to the late 2010s). About the study as a whole: Peripheral blood samples were taken at initial diagnosis, before any treatment was given. Thyroid tissue and blood T-cell repertoires from more than 5 Graves' hyperthyroidism patients were also compared in the study. The roughly 91 discovery patients were randomly divided into training and test sets at a 7:3 ratio. TCR V-J signatures able to tell the groups apart were searched for in a discovery cohort of 90 to 100 patients, of whom about 40 had Graves' ophthalmopathy and about 60 had stable Graves' hyperthyroidism. According to the paper, TCR Vbeta CDR3 sequencing was carried out on approximately 140 peripheral blood samples, which came from fewer than 50 ophthalmopathy, 75 to 80 hyperthyroidism and around 17 progressor patients. After sampling, hyperthyroidism patients received methimazole starting at 30 mg daily, and ophthalmopathy patients received high-dose intravenous methylprednisolone. Whether ophthalmopathy could be predicted prospectively was tested in an independent validation cohort made up of under 20 hyperthyroidism patients plus 17 patients who later progressed to ophthalmopathy.

The TCR beta CDR3 regions were amplified from the RNA transcripts. For the first round of RT-PCR on the TCR CDR3, the HTBI primer set was used together with the Qiagen OneStep RT-PCR kit. The libraries were constructed in a second round of multiplex PCR and then size-selected and purified. Paired-end sequencing of the libraries was performed with 100 bp reads on an Illumina HiSeq2000. On the authors' methods: Raw data were processed with SOAPnuke, discarding reads with adapters, uncalled bases, mean Phred below 15, or no exact constant-primer or identifier match. COPE v1.2.5 was used to merge high-quality paired reads, and clonotypes were defined as unique nucleotide sequences. MiTCR v1.1 was used to align the clonotypes against IMGT TRBV, TRBD and TRBJ reference segments. Only V-J combinations with frequency above 0.0001, covering 99% to 99.2% of repertoires, were analysed. A TCS score was defined as the ratio of F50 (clonal expansion) to E x V (chaos), with BLOSUM62-based TCRdist applied between CDR3 peptides within each V-J. Welch's t-statistics and random forest reduced around 510 V-J features to roughly 13, which were used in a naive Bayes classifier (R e1071). The similarity between thyroid and blood repertoires was quantified using the Morisita-Horn index. Starting from the raw public reads, TCRdb applied fastp trimming at Q25, assembled clones with MiXCR and retained in-frame beta chains. One record per CDR3 amino acid sequence lists the most common genes and DNA. The authors' filters were not applied to this entry. Here the sample has approximately 870,000 distinct CDR3 sequences; over 35% occur a single time. Approximately 10% of the sample comes from the top ten.

A patient counted as having stable Graves' hyperthyroidism if no progression to ophthalmopathy occurred over 18 months of follow-up. Hyperthyroidism patients were aged 18 to 65 years and newly diagnosed, with disease duration of less than 2 months. Patients with uncontrolled infections, other autoimmune diseases, pregnancy or lactation were excluded. Diagnoses were based on clinical symptoms, serum thyroxine and TRAb, thyroid ultrasound and orbital computed tomography. PBMCs were isolated from around 10 ml of fresh peripheral blood by Ficoll-Paque density gradient centrifugation. Trizol reagent was used to extract total RNA, and RNA quality was then checked on an Agilent 2100 Bioanalyzer. With regard to this clonotype: It lacks a known antigen. One base away there is no much larger clone; base qualities are not given.

Summary of the overall study and its limitations: Sample size was not statistically predetermined, and investigators were not blinded to group allocation. Ophthalmopathy was separated from stable hyperthyroidism by a 13 V-J signature model, with 85% to 90% sensitivity and approximately 84% specificity obtained in cross-validation and 80%/75% obtained in testing. Blood samples also contained most of the expanded thyroid clonotypes (frequency above 0.001), which suggests that blood repertoires may reflect thyroid immune responses. In validation, progression to ophthalmopathy was predicted by the model with almost 71% sensitivity and 72.22% specificity, a median of 6.5 months before onset.

Germline trimming amounts to 5 bases on V and 4 bases on J, with 9 as the count of junction bases outside the gene matches. The CDR3 numbers 16 residues from cysteine through phenylalanine. The retained sequence is limited to the CDR3, 48 bases, with the frame set at the first base. In the germline V gene (reference sequence), CDR1 corresponds to PRHDT and CDR2 to FYEKMQ. The chain joins TRBV13 to TRBJ2-5; a stretch of 11 junction bases matches TRBD2. The specimen was blood. This TCR was recovered from a man between 18 and 29 years old with Graves' hyperthyroidism. The sequenced DNA is TGTGCCAGCAGCCGACAACTAGCGGGAGTAGGAGAGACCCAGTACTTC. Translated, it reads CASSRQLAGVGETQYF.